Here is one T cell receptor (beta chain) with its context. This specimen belongs to a study of blood T cell repertoires in COVID-19. Study details: From the United States, Italy and Spain came samples of acute and convalescent COVID-19. Sample material is recorded as cDNA or gDNA derived from T cells, B-cell-depleted T cells, or PBMCs.

With 3 bases clipped from V and 0 bases from J, the junction kept 8 bases outside the gene matches. Germline-derived CDR1 and CDR2 are KGHSH and LQKENI. The CDR3 has 17 amino acids. Per the original data handling: From reference gene primer amplification, estimates of nucleated cell counts were derived. Only in-frame clones appear in the TCRdb table, and some are missing; sequencing was by immunoSEQ multiplex PCR. Clonal size and the V and J genes are those of that table, whereas D and trimming came from the DNA. This table has 75,000 to 90,000 clones, around nine tenths appearing once. Sample: peripheral blood. The sequence was collected from a man older than 75 with active or convalescent COVID-19. V and J are TRBV18 and TRBJ1-1; 9 nucleotides agree with TRBD1. This CDR3 reads CASSPVPGQGLNTEAFF. As DNA, the CDR3 is TGTGCCAGCTCACCCGTCCCGGGACAGGGACTGAACACTGAAGCTTTCTTT.